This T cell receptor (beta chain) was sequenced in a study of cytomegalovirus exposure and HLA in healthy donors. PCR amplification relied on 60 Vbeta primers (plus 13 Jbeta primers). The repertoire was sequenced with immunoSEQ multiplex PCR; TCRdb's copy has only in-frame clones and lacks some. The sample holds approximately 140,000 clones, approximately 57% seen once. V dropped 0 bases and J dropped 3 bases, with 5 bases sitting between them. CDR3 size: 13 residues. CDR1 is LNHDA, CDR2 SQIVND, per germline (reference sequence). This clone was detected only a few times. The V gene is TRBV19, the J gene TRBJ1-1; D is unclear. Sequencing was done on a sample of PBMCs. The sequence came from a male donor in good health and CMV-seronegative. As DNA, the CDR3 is TGTGCCAGTAGTATAGATCGCGACACTGAAGCTTTCTTT. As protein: CASSIDRDTEAFF.